The 5 T cell receptor beta chains presented below share a single source sample, sequenced in a study of blood T cell repertoires in COVID-19 (dated by TCRdb to the early 2020s). The library was generated by the immunoSEQ multiplex PCR assay. Entries here come from immuneACCESS through TCRdb and include only in-frame sequences with V and J called. Some clones fail to appear in such tables; in the studies checked, an unresolved V gene covers under half of the shortfall, and the cause of the remainder is unknown. The sample records roughly 380,000 clones, around 87% of which are singletons. The ten largest make up roughly 1.4% of the sample. The specimen sequenced was PBMCs or T cells enriched from blood (not recorded which). These receptors came from a man aged 25 to 45 who had recovered from COVID-19.

This clone was picked up one time. The chain combines TRBV2 with TRBJ2-2; weak D call: TRBD1 (6 bases). The germline V and J ends were trimmed by 8 bases and 3 bases, with 13 bases remaining between them. Germline V gives CDR1 SNHLY, CDR2 FYNNEI. This CDR3 is built from 14 residues. The CDR3, as DNA: TGTGCCAGCTTTGACAACAGGGACACCGGGGAGCTGTTTTTT. This sequence encodes CASFDNRDTGELFF.

This clone showed up just once. The rearrangement links TRBV18 to TRBJ1-6; D call uncertain. The CDR3 spans 14 residues. Trimming shortened V by 6 bases and J by 6 bases, and 12 bases separated the two germline ends. Germline-derived CDR1 and CDR2 are KGHSH and LQKENI. CDR3 DNA sequence: TGTGCCAGCTCCTCCCGGGTTAGTAATTCACCCCTCCACTTT. This codes for CASSSRVSNSPLHF.

The V and J genes are TRBV12-3 or TRBV12-4 and TRBJ2-7; D is perhaps TRBD2 (6 bases). The CDR3 is 13 amino acids. Trimming shortened V by 6 bases and J by 3 bases, and 12 bases separated the two germline ends. In nucleotides, the CDR3 is TGTGCCAGCAGGCGGGACGGGGACTACGAGCAGTACTTC. Its translation: CASRRDGDYEQYF.

The V call is TRBV3-1 (or the pseudogene TRBV3-2), the J call TRBJ1-2, with 8 bases lining up with TRBD1. Trimming removed 4 bases from V and 7 bases from J; junction bases left unmatched: 11. Germline V gene data show CDR1 as LGHDT and CDR2 as YNNKEL (reference sequence). The CDR3 covers 15 residues. The CDR3 here is CASSLSLGQEGGYTF. DNA of the CDR3: TGTGCCAGCAGCCTCAGCCTGGGACAGGAGGGTGGCTACACCTTC.

The V call is TRBV19, the J call TRBJ2-2; 8 bases are shared with TRBD2. The trim removed 5 bases at V and 2 bases at J, leaving 7 bases unmatched. Germline CDR1 reads LNHDA; CDR2 reads SQIVND (reference sequence). CDR3 length: 16 residues. The CDR3 spells CASSRRGTRNTGELFF. CDR3 DNA: TGTGCCAGTAGTCGTAGAGGGACTAGAAACACCGGGGAGCTGTTTTTT.